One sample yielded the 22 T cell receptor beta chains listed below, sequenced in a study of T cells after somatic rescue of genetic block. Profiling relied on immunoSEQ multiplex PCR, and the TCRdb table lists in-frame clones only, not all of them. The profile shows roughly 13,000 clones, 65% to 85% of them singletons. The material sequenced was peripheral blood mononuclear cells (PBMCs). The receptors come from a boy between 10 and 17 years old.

The CDR3 is CSVDLGPWKYNEQFF. CDR3 nucleotide sequence: TGCAGCGTTGATCTAGGCCCTTGGAAATACAATGAGCAGTTCTTC. This chain uses TRBV29-1 with TRBJ2-1; D not resolved. Trimming cost V 3 bases and J 4 bases, with 16 bases left between them. Germline V CDR1 and CDR2: SQVTM, ANQGSEA. The length of the CDR3 is 15 residues.

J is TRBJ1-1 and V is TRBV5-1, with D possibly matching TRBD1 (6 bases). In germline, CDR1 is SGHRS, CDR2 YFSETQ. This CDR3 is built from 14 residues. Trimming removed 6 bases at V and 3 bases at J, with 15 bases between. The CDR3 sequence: CASTPGASDTEAFF. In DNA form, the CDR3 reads TGCGCCAGCACCCCAGGGGCCTCGGACACTGAAGCTTTCTTT.

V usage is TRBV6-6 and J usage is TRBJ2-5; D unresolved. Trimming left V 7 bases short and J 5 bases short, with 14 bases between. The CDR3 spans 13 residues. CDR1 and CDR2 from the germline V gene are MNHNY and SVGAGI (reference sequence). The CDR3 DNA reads TGTGCCAGCACTCTCCGAATCCGGGAGACCCAGTACTTC. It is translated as CASTLRIRETQYF.

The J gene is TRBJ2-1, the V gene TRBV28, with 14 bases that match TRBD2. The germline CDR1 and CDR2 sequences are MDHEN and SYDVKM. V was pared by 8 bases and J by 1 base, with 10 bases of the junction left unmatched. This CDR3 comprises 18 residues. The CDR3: CASPPGLAGDFSYNEQFF. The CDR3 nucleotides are TGTGCCAGCCCCCCGGGACTAGCGGGGGACTTTTCCTACAATGAGCAGTTCTTC. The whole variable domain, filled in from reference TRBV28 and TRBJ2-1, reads DVKVTQSSRYLVKRTGEKVFLECVQDMDHENMFWYRQDPGLGLRLIYFSYDVKMKEKGDIPEGYSVSREKKERFSLILESASTNQTSMYLCASPPGLAGDFSYNEQFFGPGTRLTVL.

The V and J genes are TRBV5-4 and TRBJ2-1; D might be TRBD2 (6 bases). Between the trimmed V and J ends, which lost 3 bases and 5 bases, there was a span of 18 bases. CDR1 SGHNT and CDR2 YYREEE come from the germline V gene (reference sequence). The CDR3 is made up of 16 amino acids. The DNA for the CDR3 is TGTGCCAGCAGCTCCAGTTCCACTAGCTTGAACAATGAGCAGTTCTTC. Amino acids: CASSSSSTSLNNEQFF.

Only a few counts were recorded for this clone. CDR3 bases: TGTGCCAGCAGTTGGGTCCGGCCGGGGGACGGGGAGCTGTTTTTT. This sequence encodes CASSWVRPGDGELFF. This sequence joins TRBV25-1 and TRBJ2-2, with D perhaps matching TRBD2 (6 bases). The V gene lost 5 bases and the J gene lost 7 bases, with 17 bases spanning the gap. CDR3 length equals 15 residues. Germline V gives CDR1 MGHDK, CDR2 SYGVNS.

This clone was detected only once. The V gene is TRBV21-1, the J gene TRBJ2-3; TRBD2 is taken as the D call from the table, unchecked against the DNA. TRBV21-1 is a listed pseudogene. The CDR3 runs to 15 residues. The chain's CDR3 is CALSGGRTYTDTQYF. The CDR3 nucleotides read TGTGCCCTCAGCGGCGGGAGGACCTACACAGATACGCAGTATTTT.

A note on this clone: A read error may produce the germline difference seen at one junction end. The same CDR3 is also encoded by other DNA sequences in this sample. Here the CDR3 DNA reads TGTGCCAGTAGCCAGGGAGGGACAGGCCTCCTCTACGAGCAGTACTTC. It codes for CASSQGGTGLLYEQYF. The gene calls are TRBV4-2 and TRBJ2-7; TRBD1 is a possible D gene (8 bases). The CDR3 consists of 16 residues. Germline V lookup: CDR1 LGHNA, CDR2 YNFKEQ.

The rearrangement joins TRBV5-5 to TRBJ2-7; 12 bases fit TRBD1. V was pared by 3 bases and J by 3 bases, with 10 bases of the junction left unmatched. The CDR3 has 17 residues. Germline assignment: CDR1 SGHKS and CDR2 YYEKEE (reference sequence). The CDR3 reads CASSWFTGTGGGYEQYF. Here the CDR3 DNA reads TGTGCCAGCAGCTGGTTCACCGGGACAGGGGGCGGCTACGAGCAGTACTTC.

CDR3 bases: TGCAGCGTTGGAGATGGCGAGCAGTACTTC. Protein sequence: CSVGDGEQYF. This chain uses TRBV29-1 with TRBJ2-7; unclear D gene. Looked up from germline, CDR1 is SQVTM and CDR2 is ANQGSEA. There are 10 residues in the CDR3. V shed 4 bases and J shed 6 bases, with 7 bases lying between them.

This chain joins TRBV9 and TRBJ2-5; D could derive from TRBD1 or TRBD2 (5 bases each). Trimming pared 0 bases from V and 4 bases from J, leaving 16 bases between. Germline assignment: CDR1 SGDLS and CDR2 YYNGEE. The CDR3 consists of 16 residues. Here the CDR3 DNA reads TGTGCCAGCAGCGTAGCTACGGGACGGCTAGGAGAGACCCAGTACTTC. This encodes CASSVATGRLGETQYF.

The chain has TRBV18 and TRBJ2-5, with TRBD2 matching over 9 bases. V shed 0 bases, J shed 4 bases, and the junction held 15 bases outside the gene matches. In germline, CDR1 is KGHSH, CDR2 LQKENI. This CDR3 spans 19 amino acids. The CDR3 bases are TGTGCCAGCTCACCACCGCGGCGGCGGGGGGGCGAGAGGGGAGAGACCCAGTACTTC. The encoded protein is CASSPPRRRGGERGETQYF.

The CDR3 protein is CASKQGIGETQYF. DNA for the CDR3: TGCGCCAGCAAACAGGGAATCGGCGAGACCCAGTACTTC. The rearrangement links TRBV5-1 to TRBJ2-5; perhaps TRBD1 as D (6 bases). The germline V and J ends were trimmed by 6 bases and 5 bases, with 14 bases remaining between them. Germline CDR1 is SGHRS and CDR2 is YFSETQ. The CDR3 length is 13 residues.

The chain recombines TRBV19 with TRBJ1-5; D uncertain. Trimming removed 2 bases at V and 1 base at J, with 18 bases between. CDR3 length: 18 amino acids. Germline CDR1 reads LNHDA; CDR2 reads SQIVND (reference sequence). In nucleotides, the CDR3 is TGTGCCAGTAGTATACTCACCGGACGCCCGAGGAGCAATCAGCCCCAGCATTTT. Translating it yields CASSILTGRPRSNQPQHF.

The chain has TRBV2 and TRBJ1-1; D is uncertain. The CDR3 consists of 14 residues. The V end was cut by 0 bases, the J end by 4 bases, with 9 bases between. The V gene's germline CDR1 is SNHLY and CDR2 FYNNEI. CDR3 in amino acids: CASSEAPWGTEAFF. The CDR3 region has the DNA TGTGCCAGCAGTGAAGCGCCCTGGGGCACTGAAGCTTTCTTT.

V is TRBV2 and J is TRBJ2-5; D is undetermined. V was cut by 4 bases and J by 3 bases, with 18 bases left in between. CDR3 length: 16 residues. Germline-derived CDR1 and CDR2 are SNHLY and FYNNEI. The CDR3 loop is CASSVGPPRIKETQYF. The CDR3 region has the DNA TGTGCCAGCAGTGTAGGGCCTCCTAGGATCAAAGAGACCCAGTACTTC.

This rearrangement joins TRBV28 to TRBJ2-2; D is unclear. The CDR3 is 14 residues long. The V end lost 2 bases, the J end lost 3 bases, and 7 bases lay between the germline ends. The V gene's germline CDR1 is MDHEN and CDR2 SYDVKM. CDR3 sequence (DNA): TGTGCCAGCAGTTTAGCCATTTACACCGGGGAGCTGTTTTTT. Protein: CASSLAIYTGELFF. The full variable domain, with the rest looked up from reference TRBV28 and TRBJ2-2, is DVKVTQSSRYLVKRTGEKVFLECVQDMDHENMFWYRQDPGLGLRLIYFSYDVKMKEKGDIPEGYSVSREKKERFSLILESASTNQTSMYLCASSLAIYTGELFFGEGSRLTVL.

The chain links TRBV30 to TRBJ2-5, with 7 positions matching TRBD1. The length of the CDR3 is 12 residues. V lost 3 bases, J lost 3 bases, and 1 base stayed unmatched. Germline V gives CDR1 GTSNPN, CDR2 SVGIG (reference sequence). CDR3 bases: TGTGCCTGGAGCACAGGGGAAGAGACCCAGTACTTC. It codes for CAWSTGEETQYF.

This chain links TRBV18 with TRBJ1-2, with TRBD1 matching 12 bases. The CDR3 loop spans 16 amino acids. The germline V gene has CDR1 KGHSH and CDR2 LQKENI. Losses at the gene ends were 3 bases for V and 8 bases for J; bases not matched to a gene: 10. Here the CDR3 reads CASSPVTGQGANGYTF. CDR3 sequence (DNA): TGTGCCAGCTCACCTGTCACGGGACAGGGGGCTAACGGCTACACCTTC. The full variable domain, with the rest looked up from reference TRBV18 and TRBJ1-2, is NAGVMQNPRHLVRRRGQEARLRCSPMKGHSHVYWYRQLPEEGLKFMVYLQKENIIDESGMPKERFSAEFPKEGPSILRIQQVVRGDSAAYFCASSPVTGQGANGYTFGSGTRLTVV.

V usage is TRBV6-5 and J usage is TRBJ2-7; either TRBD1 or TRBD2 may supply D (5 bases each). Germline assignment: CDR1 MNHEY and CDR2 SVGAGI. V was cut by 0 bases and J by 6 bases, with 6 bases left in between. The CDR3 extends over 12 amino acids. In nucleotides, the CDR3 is TGTGCCAGCAGTTACTCGGGGGTCGAGCAGTACTTC. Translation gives CASSYSGVEQYF.

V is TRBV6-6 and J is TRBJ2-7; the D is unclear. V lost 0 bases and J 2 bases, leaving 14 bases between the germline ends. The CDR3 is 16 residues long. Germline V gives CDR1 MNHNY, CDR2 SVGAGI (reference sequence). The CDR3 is CASSYSSLSGAYEQYF. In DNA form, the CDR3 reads TGTGCCAGCAGTTACTCGTCCCTAAGTGGAGCCTACGAGCAGTACTTC.

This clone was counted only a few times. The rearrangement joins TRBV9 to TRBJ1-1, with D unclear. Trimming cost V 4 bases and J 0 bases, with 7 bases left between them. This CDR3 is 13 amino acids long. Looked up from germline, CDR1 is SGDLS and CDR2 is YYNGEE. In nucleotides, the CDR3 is TGTGCCAGCAGCCGATTTATGAACACTGAAGCTTTCTTT. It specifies CASSRFMNTEAFF.